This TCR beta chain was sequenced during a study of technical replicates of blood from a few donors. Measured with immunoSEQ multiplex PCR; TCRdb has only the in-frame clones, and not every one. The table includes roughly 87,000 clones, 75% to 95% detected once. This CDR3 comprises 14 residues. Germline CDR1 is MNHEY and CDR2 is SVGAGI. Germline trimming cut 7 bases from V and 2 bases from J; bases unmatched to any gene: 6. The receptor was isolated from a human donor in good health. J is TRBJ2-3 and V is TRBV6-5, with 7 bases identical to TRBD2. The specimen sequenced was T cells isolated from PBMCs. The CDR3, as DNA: TGTGCCAGCACCAGGGACTATAACACAGATACGCAGTATTTT. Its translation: CASTRDYNTDTQYF.